The 12 T cell receptor beta chains presented below share a single source sample, sequenced in a study of T cell changes during pregnancy in multiple sclerosis. Generated by immunoSEQ multiplex PCR, the TCRdb table keeps only in-frame clones and is missing some. The sample has around 22,000 clones, 90% to 95% seen once; the top ten hold under 0.7%. The sequences come from CD4+ T cells from peripheral blood mononuclear cells, collected after pregnancy. These receptor sequences come from a female donor in good health, enrolled as a control in a pregnancy study.

This rearrangement joins TRBV7-2 to TRBJ2-3; no definite D call. Trimming took 6 bases from V and 5 from J, leaving 6 bases between them. The germline CDR1 and CDR2 sequences are SGHTA and FQGNSA. The CDR3 is 11 residues long. The CDR3 sequence is CASSLLDTQYF. Here the CDR3 DNA reads TGTGCCAGCAGTCTATTAGATACGCAGTATTTT.

This clone was counted once. V and J are TRBV2 and TRBJ1-6; no clear D gene. V shed 3 bases and J shed 0 bases, with 15 bases lying between them. In germline, CDR1 is SNHLY, CDR2 FYNNEI. The CDR3 covers 18 residues. Here the CDR3 reads CASSDGRRTVSYNSPLHF. In DNA form, the CDR3 reads TGTGCCAGCAGTGATGGGAGGAGGACGGTCTCCTATAATTCACCCCTCCACTTT.

This clone was seen just once. This chain uses TRBV5-1 with TRBJ1-1; no definite D call. Per germline, CDR1 SGHRS and CDR2 YFSETQ. The V end was cut by 1 base, the J end by 0 bases, with 10 bases between. This CDR3 has 15 residues. Here the CDR3 DNA reads TGCGCCAGCAGCTTGTTCCAGTTCATGAACACTGAAGCTTTCTTT. Translated: CASSLFQFMNTEAFF.

The V gene is TRBV6-5, the J gene TRBJ2-3; possibly TRBD2 for D (5 bases). V lost 6 bases to trimming and J lost 4 bases, with 11 bases between them. CDR1 and CDR2 from the germline V gene are MNHEY and SVGAGI. The CDR3 covers 13 residues. In DNA, the CDR3 is TGTGCCAGCAGATGGCTGGGAGCAGATACGCAGTATTTT. It codes for CASRWLGADTQYF.

This chain uses TRBV11-2 with TRBJ2-1; 16 nucleotides line up with TRBD2. The CDR3 runs 19 residues. J gave up 7 bases and V 5 bases, and 14 bases lay outside the gene matches. CDR1 is SGHAT, CDR2 FQNNGV, per germline. CDR3 amino acids: CASSLRGGGTSGRVNEQFF. CDR3 nucleotides: TGTGCCAGCAGCCTGAGGGGAGGGGGGACTAGCGGGAGGGTAAATGAGCAGTTCTTC.

The chain is built from TRBV7-2 and TRBJ2-5, with D possibly TRBD2 on 7 matching bases. This CDR3 comprises 14 residues. The germline CDR1 and CDR2 sequences are SGHTA and FQGNSA. Trimming stripped 7 bases from V and 2 bases from J, with 14 bases between. CDR3 DNA sequence: TGTGCCAGCACCCTGGGGGGGGCACAAGAGACCCAGTACTTC. This gives the protein CASTLGGAQETQYF.

This clone appeared a few times. The chain has TRBV6-1 and TRBJ1-2; D is perhaps TRBD1 (5 bases). Trimming stripped 1 base from V and 4 bases from J, with 19 bases between. Germline CDR1 reads MNHNS; CDR2 reads SASEGT. CDR3 length: 17 residues. DNA for the CDR3: TGTGCCAGCAGTGAAGGATGGGGGGGGGACGCCCCCTATGGCTACACCTTC. Its translation: CASSEGWGGDAPYGYTF.

V gene TRBV2 combines with J gene TRBJ1-4, with 9 positions matching TRBD1. Germline V lookup: CDR1 SNHLY, CDR2 FYNNEI. This CDR3 is 15 amino acids long. The V gene end was trimmed by 4 bases and the J gene end by 6 bases; junction bases not matched to a gene: 6. The CDR3 coding sequence is TGTGCCAGCAGTGGACAGGGGGGGGTGTATGAAAAACTGTTTTTT. Protein sequence: CASSGQGGVYEKLFF. The whole variable domain, filled in from reference TRBV2 and TRBJ1-4, reads EPEVTQTPSHQVTQMGQEVILRCVPISNHLYFYWYRQILGQKVEFLVSFYNNEISEKSEIFDDQFSVERPDGSNFTLKIRSTKLEDSAMYFCASSGQGGVYEKLFFGSGTQLSVL.

The genes are TRBV10-1 and TRBJ2-1, with D possibly matching TRBD1 (5 bases). Trimming shortened V by 3 bases and J by 9 bases, and 12 bases separated the two germline ends. This CDR3 comprises 13 residues. Germline CDR1 WNHNN, CDR2 SYGVQD (reference sequence). CDR3 nucleotides: TGCGCCAGCAGTGATATAGGGGCCAGTGAGCAGTTCTTC. Translated: CASSDIGASEQFF.

This clone was recorded a few times. This chain joins TRBV28 and TRBJ1-1; D ambiguous. Germline assignment: CDR1 MDHEN and CDR2 SYDVKM. The V end lost 10 bases, the J end lost 2 bases, and 5 bases lay between the germline ends. This CDR3 is built from 10 residues. The CDR3: CATLNTEAFF. The CDR3 nucleotides are TGTGCCACCCTTAACACTGAAGCTTTCTTT.

There are a few counts of this clone. The J gene is TRBJ1-1, the V gene TRBV5-1; D gene uncertain. Trimming took 5 bases from V and 2 from J, leaving 13 bases between them. CDR1 and CDR2 from the germline V gene are SGHRS and YFSETQ. This CDR3 has 14 amino acids. The chain's CDR3 is CASRFVYVNTEAFF. CDR3 sequence (DNA): TGCGCCAGCAGGTTTGTGTATGTCAACACTGAAGCTTTCTTT.

This chain joins TRBV10-3 and TRBJ2-3; 8 bases line up with TRBD2. V lost 3 bases and J lost 4; bases outside the gene matches: 9. The CDR3 runs to 16 residues. CDR1 ENHRY and CDR2 SYGVKD come from the germline V gene. CDR3 in DNA: TGTGCCATCAGTGAAGGAGCGGGAGATGGGGCAGATACGCAGTATTTT. It encodes CAISEGAGDGADTQYF.